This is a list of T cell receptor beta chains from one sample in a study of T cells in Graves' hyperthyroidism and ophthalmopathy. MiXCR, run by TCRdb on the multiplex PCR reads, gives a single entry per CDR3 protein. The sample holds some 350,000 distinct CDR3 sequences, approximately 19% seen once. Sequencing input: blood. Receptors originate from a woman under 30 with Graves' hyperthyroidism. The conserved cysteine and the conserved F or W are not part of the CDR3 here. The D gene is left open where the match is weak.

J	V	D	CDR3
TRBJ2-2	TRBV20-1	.	SAPDYDRLNTGELF
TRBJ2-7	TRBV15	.	ATGRPPRDEQY
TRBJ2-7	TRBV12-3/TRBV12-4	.	ASLRSDSYEQY
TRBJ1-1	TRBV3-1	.	ASSQAVGTANTEAF
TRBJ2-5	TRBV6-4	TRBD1	ASNRDSQQETQY
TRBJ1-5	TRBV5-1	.	ASSLGEGQYNQPQH
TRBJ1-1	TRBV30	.	AWSVSIRNTEAF
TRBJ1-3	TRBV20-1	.	SAGMVGGNTIY
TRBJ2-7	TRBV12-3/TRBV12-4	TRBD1	ASRLERGQGQY
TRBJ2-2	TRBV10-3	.	AISEKGVGTGELF
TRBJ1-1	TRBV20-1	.	SVKEGVRNTEAF
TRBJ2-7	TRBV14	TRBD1	ASSHGQGAYEQY
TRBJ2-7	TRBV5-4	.	ASSVGGPSYEQY
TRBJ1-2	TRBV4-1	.	ASSQSHPGYGYT
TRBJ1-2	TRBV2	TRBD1	ASSDQGQGGGYT
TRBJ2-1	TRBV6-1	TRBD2	ASSDAAGGPGEQF
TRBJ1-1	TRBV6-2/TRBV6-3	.	ASSPSITTEAF
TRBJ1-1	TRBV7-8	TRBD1	ASSPGTANEAF
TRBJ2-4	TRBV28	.	ASTKRAKNIQY
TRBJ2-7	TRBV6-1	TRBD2	ASSSTSLRFYEQY
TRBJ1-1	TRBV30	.	AWSTRLLGYTEAF
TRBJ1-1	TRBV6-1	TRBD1	ASAASWDRVFEGF
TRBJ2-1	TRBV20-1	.	SAGSGYNEQF
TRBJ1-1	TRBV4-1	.	ASSHVFRFRDMNTEAF
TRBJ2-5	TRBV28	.	ASSPGGGWTQY
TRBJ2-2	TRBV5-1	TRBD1	ASSLAGTGKTGELF
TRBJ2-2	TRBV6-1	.	ASSKRTGELF
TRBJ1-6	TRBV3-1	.	ASSQWGIALHNSPLH
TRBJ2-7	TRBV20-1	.	SAEGRVLIEQY
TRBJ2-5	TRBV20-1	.	SAKDHQETQY
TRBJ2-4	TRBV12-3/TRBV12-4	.	ASSFFISGIGKNIQY
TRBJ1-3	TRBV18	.	ASSPTERGFSGNTIY
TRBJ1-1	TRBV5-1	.	ASNSGGGNTEAF
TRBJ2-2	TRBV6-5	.	ASSYSGGTGELF
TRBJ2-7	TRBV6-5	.	ASSYASFGSEAYEQY
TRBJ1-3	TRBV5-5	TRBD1	ASSAGQGGNTIY
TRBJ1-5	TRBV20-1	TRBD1	SAPPGGGQPQH
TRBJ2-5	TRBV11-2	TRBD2	ASSSPRLAPRAQY
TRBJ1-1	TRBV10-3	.	AISASMNTEAF
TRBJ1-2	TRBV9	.	ASSVRGGGYT
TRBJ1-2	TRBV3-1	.	ASSQDWGANYGYT
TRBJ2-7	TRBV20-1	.	SLPGHLGSYEQY
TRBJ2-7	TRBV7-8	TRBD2	ASSSAGAGLYEQY